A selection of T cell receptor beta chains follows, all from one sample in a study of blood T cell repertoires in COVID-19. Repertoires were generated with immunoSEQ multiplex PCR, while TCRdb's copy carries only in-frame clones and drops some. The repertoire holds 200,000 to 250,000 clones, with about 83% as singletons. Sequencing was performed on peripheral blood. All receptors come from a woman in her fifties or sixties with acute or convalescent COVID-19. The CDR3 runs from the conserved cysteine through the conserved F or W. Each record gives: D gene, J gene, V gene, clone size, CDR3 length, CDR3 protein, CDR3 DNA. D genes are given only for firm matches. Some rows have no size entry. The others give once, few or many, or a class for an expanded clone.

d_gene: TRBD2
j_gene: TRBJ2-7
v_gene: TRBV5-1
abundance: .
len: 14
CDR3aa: CASSFREASYEQYF
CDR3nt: TGCGCCAGCAGCTTTCGGGAGGCCTCCTACGAGCAGTACTTC

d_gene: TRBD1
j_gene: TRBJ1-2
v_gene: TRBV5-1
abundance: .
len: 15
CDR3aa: CASSYAGTGGRGYTF
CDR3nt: TGCGCCAGCAGCTACGCCGGGACAGGGGGCCGTGGCTACACCTTC

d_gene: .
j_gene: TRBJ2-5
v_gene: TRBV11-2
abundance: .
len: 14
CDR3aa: CASSLAGIDETQYF
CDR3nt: TGTGCCAGCAGCTTAGCAGGGATCGATGAGACCCAGTACTTC

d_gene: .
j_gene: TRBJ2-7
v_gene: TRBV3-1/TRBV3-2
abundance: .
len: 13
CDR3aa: CASSQDVAYEQYF
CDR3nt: TGTGCCAGCAGCCAAGATGTAGCCTACGAGCAGTACTTC

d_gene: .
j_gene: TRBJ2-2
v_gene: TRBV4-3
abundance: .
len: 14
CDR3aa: CASSQDWMTRELFF
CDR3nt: TGCGCCAGCAGCCAGGACTGGATGACCCGGGAGCTGTTTTTT

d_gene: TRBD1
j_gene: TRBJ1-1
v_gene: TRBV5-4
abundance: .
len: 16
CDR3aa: CASSWGQGSMNTEAFF
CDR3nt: TGTGCCAGCAGCTGGGGACAGGGAAGCATGAACACTGAAGCTTTCTTT

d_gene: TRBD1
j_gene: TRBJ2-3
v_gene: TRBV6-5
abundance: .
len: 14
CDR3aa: CASRPGQDTDTQYF
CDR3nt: TGTGCCAGCAGGCCGGGACAGGACACAGATACGCAGTATTTT

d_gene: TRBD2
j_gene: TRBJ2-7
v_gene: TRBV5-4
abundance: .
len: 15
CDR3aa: CASSLASSGSYEQYF
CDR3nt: TGTGCCAGCAGCCTGGCATCTAGCGGGAGTTACGAGCAGTACTTC

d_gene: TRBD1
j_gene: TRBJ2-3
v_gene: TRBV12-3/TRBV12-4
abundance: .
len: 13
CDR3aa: CASSRTGDYTQYF
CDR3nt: TGTGCCAGCAGTCGGACAGGGGATTATACGCAGTATTTT

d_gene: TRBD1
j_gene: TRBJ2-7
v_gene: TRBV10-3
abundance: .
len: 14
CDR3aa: CAIRGPLTGAEQYF
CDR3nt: TGTGCCATCAGAGGACCTTTGACAGGGGCCGAGCAGTACTTC

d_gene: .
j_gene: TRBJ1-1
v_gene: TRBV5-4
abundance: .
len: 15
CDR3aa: CASSAQGHMNTEAFF
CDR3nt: TGTGCCAGCAGCGCGCAGGGACACATGAACACTGAAGCTTTCTTT

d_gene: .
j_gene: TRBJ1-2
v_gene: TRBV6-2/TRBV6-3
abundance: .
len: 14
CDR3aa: CASSYLPAGDGYTF
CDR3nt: TGTGCCAGCAGTTACCTCCCCGCCGGAGATGGCTACACCTTC

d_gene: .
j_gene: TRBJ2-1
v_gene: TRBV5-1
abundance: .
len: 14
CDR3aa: CASSLALEVGEQFF
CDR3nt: TGCGCCAGCAGCTTGGCGCTAGAAGTCGGCGAGCAGTTCTTC

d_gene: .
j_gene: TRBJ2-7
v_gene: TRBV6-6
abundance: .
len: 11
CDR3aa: CASSRSYEQYF
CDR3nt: TGTGCCAGCAGCAGATCCTACGAGCAGTACTTC

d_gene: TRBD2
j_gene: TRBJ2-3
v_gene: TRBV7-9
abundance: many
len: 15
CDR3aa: CASTSSREGPDTQYF
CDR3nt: TGTGCCAGCACCTCCTCGCGGGAGGGCCCAGATACGCAGTATTTT

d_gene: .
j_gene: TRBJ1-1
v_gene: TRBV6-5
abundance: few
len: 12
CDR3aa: CACEYRNTEAFF
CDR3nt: TGTGCCTGCGAGTATAGGAACACTGAAGCTTTCTTT

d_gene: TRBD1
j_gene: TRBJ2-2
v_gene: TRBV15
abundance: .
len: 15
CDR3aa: CATSGTGFSTGELFF
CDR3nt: TGTGCCACCAGCGGGACAGGCTTTAGCACCGGGGAGCTGTTTTTT

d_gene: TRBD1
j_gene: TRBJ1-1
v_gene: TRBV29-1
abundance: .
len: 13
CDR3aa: CSVGRDSNTEAFF
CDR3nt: TGCAGCGTTGGGCGGGACAGTAACACTGAAGCTTTCTTT

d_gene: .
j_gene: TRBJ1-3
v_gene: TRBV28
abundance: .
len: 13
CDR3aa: CASSFPGGNTIYF
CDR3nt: TGTGCCAGCAGTTTTCCGGGGGGAAACACCATATATTTT

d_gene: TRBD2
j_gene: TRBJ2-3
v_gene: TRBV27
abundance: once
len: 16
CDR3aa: CASSSEGLAGSDTQYF
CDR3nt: TGTGCCAGCAGCTCCGAGGGGTTAGCGGGATCAGATACGCAGTATTTT

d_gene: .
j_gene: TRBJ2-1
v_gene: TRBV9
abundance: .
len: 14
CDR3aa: CASSVSPVDNEQFF
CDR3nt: TGTGCCAGCAGCGTATCCCCTGTAGACAATGAGCAGTTCTTC

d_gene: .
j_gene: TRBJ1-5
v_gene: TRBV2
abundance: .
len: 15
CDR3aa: CASSEGQVDNQPQHF
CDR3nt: TGTGCCAGCAGCGAGGGACAAGTTGACAATCAGCCCCAGCATTTT